The 20 T cell receptor beta chains below were found in one sample sequenced in a study of cytomegalovirus exposure and HLA in healthy donors. Amplification used 60 Vbeta primers and 13 Jbeta primers. The assay was immunoSEQ multiplex PCR, and TCRdb's table has in-frame clones only and misses some. This sample has about 120,000 clones, with around three quarters found just once. Sequencing was performed on PBMCs. The receptors were sampled from a woman aged 25 to 39 in good health and CMV-seropositive.

This chain links TRBV27 with TRBJ1-5; a weak D match, TRBD1 (6 bases). This CDR3 spans 14 amino acids. The V gene's germline CDR1 is MNHEY and CDR2 SMNVEV (reference sequence). The V gene lost 5 bases and the J gene lost 2 bases, with 10 bases spanning the gap. Here the CDR3 DNA reads TGTGCCAGCAGTAGGGGGTTGGGCAATCAGCCCCAGCATTTT. Protein: CASSRGLGNQPQHF.

This chain uses TRBV5-1 with TRBJ2-5; perhaps D is TRBD1 or TRBD2 (5 bases each). The J call may be mistaken, given a closer DNA end match to TRBJ2-7. The CDR3 consists of 14 residues. Germline CDR1 is SGHRS and CDR2 is YFSETQ. The CDR3 nucleotides read TGCGCCAGCAGCCCGAGGGGCCAGGACTACGAGCAGTACTTC. Amino acid sequence: CASSPRGQDYEQYF.

The chain combines TRBV28 with TRBJ1-2, with TRBD1 as a possible D gene (6 bases). In germline, CDR1 is MDHEN, CDR2 SYDVKM. Trimming stripped 7 bases from V and 6 bases from J, with 12 bases between. This CDR3 region has 12 residues. DNA of the CDR3: TGTGCCAGCACAATACAGGGAGATGGCTACACCTTC. The encoded protein is CASTIQGDGYTF.

The V call is TRBV5-1, the J call TRBJ2-7; maybe TRBD2 (7 bases). In germline, CDR1 is SGHRS, CDR2 YFSETQ. This CDR3 contains 14 residues. V shed 3 bases and J shed 3 bases, with 13 bases lying between them. The CDR3 spells CASSSEGGDYEQYF. The CDR3 DNA sequence: TGCGCCAGCAGCTCAGAGGGGGGGGACTACGAGCAGTACTTC.

The chain combines TRBV29-1 with TRBJ1-2; D is unresolved. Trimming removed 4 bases from V and 8 bases from J, with 14 bases in between. Germline loops: CDR1 SQVTM, CDR2 ANQGSEA. CDR3 size: 12 residues. CDR3 bases: TGCAGCGTTGCCCTAGACTCGCGGGGCTACACCTTC. It is translated as CSVALDSRGYTF.

The chain has TRBV6-1 and TRBJ2-1; 8 positions match TRBD2. CDR3 length: 11 residues. Germline CDR1 is MNHNS and CDR2 is SASEGT. In DNA form, the CDR3 reads TGTGTAGCGGGGCCCAGGGATGAGCAGTTCTTC. Protein product: CVAGPRDEQFF.

Points on this clone: A read error may produce the germline difference seen at one junction end. CDR3 DNA sequence: TGTGCCGGCAGCGCCGGCGGACGGCGGGTGTTTTTT. Protein product: CAGSAGGRRVFF. This chain joins TRBV11-3 and TRBJ2-2; a weak D match, TRBD2 (5 bases). The germline CDR1 and CDR2 sequences are SGHNT and YENEEA. The CDR3 is made up of 12 amino acids.

V gene TRBV10-3 combines with J gene TRBJ2-3, with 10 bases that match TRBD1. Germline V gene sequence: CDR1 ENHRY, CDR2 SYGVKD. This CDR3 comprises 15 residues. V lost 4 bases to trimming and J lost 0 bases; unmatched junction nucleotides: 1. The chain's CDR3 is CAISGQGASTDTQYF. The CDR3 DNA is TGTGCCATCAGTGGACAGGGGGCTAGCACAGATACGCAGTATTTT.

The chain carries TRBV11-2 and TRBJ1-6; TRBD1 matches at 7 bases. Trimming cost V 1 base and J 4 bases; bases outside gene matches: 1. Germline V CDR1 and CDR2: SGHAT, FQNNGV. The CDR3 is made up of 15 amino acids. CDR3 loop: CASSLGDRYNSPLHF. The CDR3 DNA reads TGTGCCAGCAGCTTAGGGGACAGATATAATTCACCCCTCCACTTT.

This clone was found a few times. The rearrangement uses TRBV5-1 and TRBJ2-5; D gene ambiguous. Germline CDR1 and CDR2: SGHRS and YFSETQ. Between the trimmed V and J ends, which lost 0 bases and 5 bases, there was a span of 11 bases. The CDR3 runs 14 residues. CDR3 region: CASSLAVGQETQYF. CDR3 nucleotides: TGCGCCAGCAGCTTGGCCGTGGGCCAGGAGACCCAGTACTTC.

The V and J genes are TRBV28 and TRBJ2-7; D might be TRBD1 (5 bases). Germline CDR1 MDHEN, CDR2 SYDVKM. The CDR3 runs 19 residues. Between the trimmed V and J ends, which lost 2 bases and 0 bases, there was a span of 23 bases. The CDR3 region has the DNA TGTGCCAGCAGTTTACCCGGGTCGTCGACAGCTTACCTCTCCTACGAGCAGTACTTC. This encodes CASSLPGSSTAYLSYEQYF.

This chain links TRBV9 with TRBJ2-7; D might be TRBD2 (6 bases). Trimming took 2 bases from V and 0 from J, leaving 9 bases between them. The germline V gene has CDR1 SGDLS and CDR2 YYNGEE. CDR3 length: 14 amino acids. CDR3 in amino acids: CASSVRDSSYEQYF. The CDR3 DNA sequence: TGTGCCAGCAGCGTCCGGGACTCCTCCTACGAGCAGTACTTC.

This chain joins TRBV4-3 and TRBJ1-4; the D is unclear. Trimming left V 4 bases short and J 8 bases short, with 11 bases between. Germline-derived CDR1 and CDR2 are LGHNA and YSLEER. CDR3 length: 13 amino acids. Written as DNA, the CDR3 is TGCGCCAGCAGCCTTGAAGTGGCAGAAAAACTGTTTTTT. Protein product: CASSLEVAEKLFF.

This clone turned up a few times. The V gene is TRBV9, the J gene TRBJ2-7, with D maybe TRBD1 (5 bases). This CDR3 has 13 residues. Germline lookup yields CDR1 SGDLS and CDR2 YYNGEE. V lost 4 bases to trimming and J lost 1 base, with 9 bases between them. CDR3 nucleotide sequence: TGTGCCAGCAGCCATGACAGTTCCTACGAGCAGTACTTC. It codes for CASSHDSSYEQYF.

This clone came up a few times. The chain uses TRBV5-1 and TRBJ1-5, with D possibly TRBD1 on 6 matching bases. With 1 base removed from V and 6 bases from J, the gap between germline ends came to 11 bases. Per the germline V gene, CDR1 is SGHRS and CDR2 is YFSETQ. The CDR3 spans 14 residues. This CDR3 reads CASSLTGNGQPQHF. CDR3 bases: TGCGCCAGCAGCTTGACAGGGAATGGTCAGCCCCAGCATTTT.

This chain uses TRBV28 with TRBJ1-1, with D perhaps matching TRBD1 (5 bases). Germline CDR1 reads MDHEN; CDR2 reads SYDVKM. With 3 bases removed from V and 1 base from J, the gap between germline ends came to 15 bases. CDR3 length: 16 amino acids. This CDR3 reads CASSLEGQNENTEAFF. As DNA, the CDR3 is TGTGCCAGCAGTTTGGAGGGGCAGAACGAGAACACTGAAGCTTTCTTT.

The rearrangement uses TRBV4-1 and TRBJ1-3; a weak D match, TRBD1 (6 bases). This CDR3 comprises 17 residues. Trimming took 3 bases from V and 5 from J, leaving 20 bases between them. Germline V gene data show CDR1 as MGHRA and CDR2 as YSYEKL. CDR3 in amino acids: CASSHQGGGNERNTIYF. Written as DNA, the CDR3 is TGCGCCAGCAGCCACCAAGGGGGGGGCAACGAGAGAAACACCATATATTTT.

This sequence joins TRBV19 and TRBJ1-5, with 8 positions matching TRBD1. V lost 10 bases and J lost 6; bases outside the gene matches: 11. The CDR3 loop spans 14 amino acids. Per the germline V gene, CDR1 is LNHDA and CDR2 is SQIVND (reference sequence). CDR3 region: CATQTGAWGQPQHF. The CDR3 DNA reads TGTGCCACCCAGACAGGGGCCTGGGGTCAGCCCCAGCATTTT. The full variable domain, with the rest looked up from reference TRBV19 and TRBJ1-5, is DGGITQSPKYLFRKEGQNVTLSCEQNLNHDAMYWYRQDPGQGLRLIYYSQIVNDFQKGDIAEGYSVSREKKESFPLTVTSAQKNPTAFYLCATQTGAWGQPQHFGDGTRLSIL.

This clone was detected only a few times. At one end, the junction sequence differs from germline, possibly due to a read error. The V call is TRBV4-2, the J call TRBJ1-4, with D hard to call. The CDR3 is made up of 13 amino acids. Germline V gives CDR1 LGHNA, CDR2 YNFKEQ. DNA of the CDR3: TGTGCCAGCAGCCAAGAGGCTGGCTTTGGCGAGGTTTTT. Residues: CASSQEAGFGEVF.

This rearrangement joins TRBV5-6 to TRBJ2-7; weak D call: TRBD1 (7 bases). The germline CDR1 and CDR2 sequences are SGHDT and YYEEEE. The length of the CDR3 is 15 residues. V was clipped by 4 bases and J by 4 bases, with 18 bases between them. CDR3 coding DNA: TGTGCCAGCAGCGCGGGACAGACCTCTTCATACGAGCAGTACTTC. Its protein is CASSAGQTSSYEQYF. Drawing the rest from reference TRBV5-6 and TRBJ2-7, the complete variable domain is DAGVTQSPTHLIKTRGQQVTLRCSPKSGHDTVSWYQQALGQGPQFIFQYYEEEERQRGNFPDRFSGHQFPNYSSELNVNALLLGDSALYLCASSAGQTSSYEQYFGPGTRLTVT.